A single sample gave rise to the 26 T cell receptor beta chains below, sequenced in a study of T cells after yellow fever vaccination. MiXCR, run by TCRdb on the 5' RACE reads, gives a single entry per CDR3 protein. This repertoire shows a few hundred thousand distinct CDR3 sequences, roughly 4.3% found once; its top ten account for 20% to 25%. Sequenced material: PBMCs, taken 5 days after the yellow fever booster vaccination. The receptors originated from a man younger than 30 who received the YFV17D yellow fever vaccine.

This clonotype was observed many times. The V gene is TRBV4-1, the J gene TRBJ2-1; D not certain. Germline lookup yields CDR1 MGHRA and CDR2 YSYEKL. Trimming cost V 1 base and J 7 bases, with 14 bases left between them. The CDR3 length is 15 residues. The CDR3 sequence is CASSQGLLGTNEQFF. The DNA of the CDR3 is TGCGCCAGCAGCCAAGGGCTCCTCGGTACGAATGAGCAGTTCTTC.

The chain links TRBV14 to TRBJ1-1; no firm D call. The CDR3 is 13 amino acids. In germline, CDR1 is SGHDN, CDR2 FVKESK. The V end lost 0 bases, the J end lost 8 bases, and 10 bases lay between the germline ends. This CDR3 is CASSQESRLEAFF. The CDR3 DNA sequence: TGTGCCAGCAGCCAAGAGTCGAGATTAGAAGCTTTCTTT.

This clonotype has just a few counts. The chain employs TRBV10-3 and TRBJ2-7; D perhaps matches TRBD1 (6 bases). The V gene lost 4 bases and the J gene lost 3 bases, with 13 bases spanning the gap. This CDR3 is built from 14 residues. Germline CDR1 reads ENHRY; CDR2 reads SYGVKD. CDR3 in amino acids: CAISGGPRHYEQYF. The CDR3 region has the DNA TGTGCCATCAGTGGGGGGCCGCGACACTACGAGCAGTACTTC.

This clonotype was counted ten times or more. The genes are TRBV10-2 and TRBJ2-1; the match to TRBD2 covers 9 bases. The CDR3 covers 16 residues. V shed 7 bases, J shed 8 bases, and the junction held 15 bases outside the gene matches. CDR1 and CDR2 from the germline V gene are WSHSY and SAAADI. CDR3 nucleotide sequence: TGCGCCAGCAAGGTGGGCGGGGGGGCTATGGGCGATGAGCAGTTCTTC. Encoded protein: CASKVGGGAMGDEQFF.

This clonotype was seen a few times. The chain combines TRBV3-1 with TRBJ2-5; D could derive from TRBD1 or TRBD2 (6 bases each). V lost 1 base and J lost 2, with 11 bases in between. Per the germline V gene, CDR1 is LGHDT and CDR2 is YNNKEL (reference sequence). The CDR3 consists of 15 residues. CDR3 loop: CASSQAGATQETQYF. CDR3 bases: TGTGCCAGCAGCCAAGCGGGGGCCACACAAGAGACCCAGTACTTC.

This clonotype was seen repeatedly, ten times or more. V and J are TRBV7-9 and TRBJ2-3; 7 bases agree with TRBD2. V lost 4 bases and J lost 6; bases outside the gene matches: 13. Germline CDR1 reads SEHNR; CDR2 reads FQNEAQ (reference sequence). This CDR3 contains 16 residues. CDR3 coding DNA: TGTGCCAGCAGCTCGGCGGCTAGCGGACTGTTGGATACGCAGTATTTT. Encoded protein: CASSSAASGLLDTQYF.

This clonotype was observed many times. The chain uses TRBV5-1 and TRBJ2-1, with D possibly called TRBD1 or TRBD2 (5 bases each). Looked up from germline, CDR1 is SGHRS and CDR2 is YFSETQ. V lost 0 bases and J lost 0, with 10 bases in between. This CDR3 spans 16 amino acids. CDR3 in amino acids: CASSLVSGSSYNEQFF. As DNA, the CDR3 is TGCGCCAGCAGCTTGGTATCAGGGAGCTCCTACAATGAGCAGTTCTTC.

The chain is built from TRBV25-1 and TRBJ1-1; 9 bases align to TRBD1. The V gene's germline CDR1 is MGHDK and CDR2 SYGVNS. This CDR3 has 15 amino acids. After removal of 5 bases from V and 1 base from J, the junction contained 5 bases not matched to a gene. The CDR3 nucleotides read TGTGCCAGCAGTTGGGGACAGGGAACGAACACTGAAGCTTTCTTT. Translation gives CASSWGQGTNTEAFF.

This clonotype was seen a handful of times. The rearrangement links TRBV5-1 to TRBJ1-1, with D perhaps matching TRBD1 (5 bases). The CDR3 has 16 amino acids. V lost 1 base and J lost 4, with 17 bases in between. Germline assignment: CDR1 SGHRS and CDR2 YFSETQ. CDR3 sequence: CASSLLGVQGGTEAFF. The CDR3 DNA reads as TGCGCCAGCAGCTTGCTCGGAGTTCAGGGTGGCACTGAAGCTTTCTTT. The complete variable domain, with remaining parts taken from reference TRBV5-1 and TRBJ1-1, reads KAGVTQTPRYLIKTRGQQVTLSCSPISGHRSVSWYQQTPGQGLQFLFEYFSETQRNKGNFPGRFSGRQFSNSRSEMNVSTLELGDSALYLCASSLLGVQGGTEAFFGQGTRLTVV.

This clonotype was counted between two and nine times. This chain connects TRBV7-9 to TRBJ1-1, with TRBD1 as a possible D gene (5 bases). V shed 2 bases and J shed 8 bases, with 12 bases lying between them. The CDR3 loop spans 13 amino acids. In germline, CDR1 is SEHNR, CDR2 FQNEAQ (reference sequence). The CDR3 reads CASSLREGLEAFF. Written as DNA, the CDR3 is TGTGCCAGCAGCTTAAGGGAGGGACTCGAAGCTTTCTTT.

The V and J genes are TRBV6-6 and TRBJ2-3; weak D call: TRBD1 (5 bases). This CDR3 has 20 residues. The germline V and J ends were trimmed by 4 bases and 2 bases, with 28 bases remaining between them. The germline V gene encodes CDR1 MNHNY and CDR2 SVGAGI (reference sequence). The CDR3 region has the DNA TGTGCCAGCAGTTGGCGGCGATTAACAGGCACCTTACAACTCACAGATACGCAGTATTTT. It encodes CASSWRRLTGTLQLTDTQYF.

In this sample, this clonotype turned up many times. CDR3 residues: CASSYETVDAGELFF. CDR3 nucleotide sequence: TGTGCCAGTAGTTACGAGACTGTGGACGCCGGGGAGCTGTTTTTT. V and J are TRBV19 and TRBJ2-2; D gene ambiguous. Trimming removed 5 bases from V and 6 bases from J, with 16 bases in between. In germline, CDR1 is LNHDA, CDR2 SQIVND (reference sequence). CDR3 length equals 15 residues.

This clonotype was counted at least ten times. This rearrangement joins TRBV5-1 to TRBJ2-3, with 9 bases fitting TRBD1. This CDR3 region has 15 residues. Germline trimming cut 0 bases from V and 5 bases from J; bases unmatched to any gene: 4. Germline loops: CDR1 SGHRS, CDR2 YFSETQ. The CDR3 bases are TGCGCCAGCAGCTTGGTACAGGGGGCGTTAGATACGCAGTATTTT. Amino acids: CASSLVQGALDTQYF.

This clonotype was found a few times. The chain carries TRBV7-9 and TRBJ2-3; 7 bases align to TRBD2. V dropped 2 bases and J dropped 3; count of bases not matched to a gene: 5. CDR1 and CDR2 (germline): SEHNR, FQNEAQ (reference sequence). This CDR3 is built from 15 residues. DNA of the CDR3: TGTGCCAGCAGCTTATTGAGCGGGGTTACAGATACGCAGTATTTT. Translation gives CASSLLSGVTDTQYF.

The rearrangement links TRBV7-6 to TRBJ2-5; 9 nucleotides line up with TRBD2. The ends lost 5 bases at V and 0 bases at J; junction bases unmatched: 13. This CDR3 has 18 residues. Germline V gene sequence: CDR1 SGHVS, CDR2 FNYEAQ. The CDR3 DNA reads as TGTGCCAGCAGCCCCGGATTGGCGGGGGGGCGGTACCAAGAGACCCAGTACTTC. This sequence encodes CASSPGLAGGRYQETQYF.

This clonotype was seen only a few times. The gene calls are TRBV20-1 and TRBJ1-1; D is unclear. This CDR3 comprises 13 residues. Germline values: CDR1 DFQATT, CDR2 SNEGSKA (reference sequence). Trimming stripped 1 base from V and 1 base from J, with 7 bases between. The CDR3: CSARGPGNTEAFF. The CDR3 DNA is TGCAGTGCTAGAGGGCCAGGGAACACTGAAGCTTTCTTT.

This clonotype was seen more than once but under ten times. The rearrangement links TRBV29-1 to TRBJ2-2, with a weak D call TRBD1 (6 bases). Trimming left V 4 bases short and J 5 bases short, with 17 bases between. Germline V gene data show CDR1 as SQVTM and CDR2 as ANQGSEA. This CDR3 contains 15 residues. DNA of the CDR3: TGCAGCGTTGTGTACTCACAGGGATATACCGGGGAGCTGTTTTTT. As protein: CSVVYSQGYTGELFF.

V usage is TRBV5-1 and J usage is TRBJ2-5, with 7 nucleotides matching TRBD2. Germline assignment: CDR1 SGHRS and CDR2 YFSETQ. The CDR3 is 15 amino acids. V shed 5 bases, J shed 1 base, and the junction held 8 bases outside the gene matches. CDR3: CASSPLSSGQETQYF. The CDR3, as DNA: TGCGCCAGCAGTCCGCTTTCTAGCGGCCAAGAGACCCAGTACTTC. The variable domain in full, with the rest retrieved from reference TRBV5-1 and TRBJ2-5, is KAGVTQTPRYLIKTRGQQVTLSCSPISGHRSVSWYQQTPGQGLQFLFEYFSETQRNKGNFPGRFSGRQFSNSRSEMNVSTLELGDSALYLCASSPLSSGQETQYFGPGTRLLVL.

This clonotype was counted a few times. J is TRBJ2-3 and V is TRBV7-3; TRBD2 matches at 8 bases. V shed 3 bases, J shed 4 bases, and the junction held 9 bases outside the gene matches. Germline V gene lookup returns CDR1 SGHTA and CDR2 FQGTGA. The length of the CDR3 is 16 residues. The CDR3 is CASSFGLGGAADTQYF. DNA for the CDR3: TGTGCCAGCAGCTTCGGACTCGGGGGGGCGGCAGATACGCAGTATTTT.

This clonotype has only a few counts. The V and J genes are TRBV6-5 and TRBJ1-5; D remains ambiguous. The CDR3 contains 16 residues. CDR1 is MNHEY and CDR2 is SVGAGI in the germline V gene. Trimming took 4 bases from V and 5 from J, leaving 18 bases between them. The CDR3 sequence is CASSCWTLCPHQPQHF. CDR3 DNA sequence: TGTGCCAGCAGTTGCTGGACTCTATGCCCACATCAGCCCCAGCATTTT.

The DNA of the CDR3 is TGTGCCACCAGCGACGAGAACACCGGGGAGCTGTTTTTT. This codes for CATSDENTGELFF. The chain recombines TRBV15 with TRBJ2-2; unclear D gene. The ends were cut back, 5 bases at V and 1 base at J, with 5 bases in the middle. CDR1 is LNHNV and CDR2 is YYDKDF in the germline V gene (reference sequence). This CDR3 spans 13 amino acids.

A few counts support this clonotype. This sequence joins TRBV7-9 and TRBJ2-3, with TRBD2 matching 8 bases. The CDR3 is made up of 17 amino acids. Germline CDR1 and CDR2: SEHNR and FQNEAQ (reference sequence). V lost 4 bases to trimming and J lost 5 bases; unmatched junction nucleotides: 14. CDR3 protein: CASSSRRAGGARDTQYF. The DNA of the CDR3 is TGTGCCAGCAGCTCAAGGCGGGCCGGGGGGGCGCGAGATACGCAGTATTTT.

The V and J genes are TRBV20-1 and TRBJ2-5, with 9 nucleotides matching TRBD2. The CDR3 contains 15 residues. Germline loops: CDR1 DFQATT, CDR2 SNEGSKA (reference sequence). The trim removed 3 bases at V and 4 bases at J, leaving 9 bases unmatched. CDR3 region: CSARASGVLPETQYF. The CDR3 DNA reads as TGCAGTGCTAGGGCTAGCGGGGTTTTACCAGAGACCCAGTACTTC.

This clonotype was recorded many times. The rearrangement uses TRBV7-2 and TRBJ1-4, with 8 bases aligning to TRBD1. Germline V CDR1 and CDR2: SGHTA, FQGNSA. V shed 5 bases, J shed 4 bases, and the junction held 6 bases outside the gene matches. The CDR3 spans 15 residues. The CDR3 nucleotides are TGTGCCAGCAGCACCCAGACAGGGGTTAATGAAAAACTGTTTTTT. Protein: CASSTQTGVNEKLFF.

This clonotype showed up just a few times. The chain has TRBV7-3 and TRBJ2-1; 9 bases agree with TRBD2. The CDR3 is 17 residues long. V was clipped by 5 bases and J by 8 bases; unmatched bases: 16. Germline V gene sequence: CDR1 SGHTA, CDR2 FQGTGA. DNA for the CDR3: TGTGCCAGCAGCCCCGACCCCAATAGCGGGGGTTTAGATGAGCAGTTCTTC. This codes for CASSPDPNSGGLDEQFF.

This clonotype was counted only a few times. This chain's CDR3 is CASSAGQNTGELFF. CDR3 bases: TGCGCCAGCAGTGCGGGGCAAAACACCGGGGAGCTGTTTTTT. The chain recombines TRBV5-1 with TRBJ2-2, with D possibly matching TRBD2 (6 bases). Germline values: CDR1 SGHRS, CDR2 YFSETQ. With 5 bases removed from V and 2 bases from J, the gap between germline ends came to 10 bases. There are 14 residues in the CDR3.